The 9 T cell receptor beta chains below come from one sample, sequenced in a study of read filtering for tumor transcriptome and immune sequencing. Molecular barcoded adaptors covering alpha/delta and beta/gamma chains were used on 400 ng RNA. TCRdb reprocessed the reads via MiXCR and lists one record per CDR3 protein. The sample includes around 140,000 distinct CDR3 sequences, less than 15% seen only once; the top ten take about 7.7%. The sequenced material came from a population of CD138-negative cells sorted from bone marrow. These receptors were collected from a donor at least 40 years old with multiple myeloma.

At least ten counts were recorded for this clonotype. V usage is TRBV20-1 and J usage is TRBJ1-5; D is uncertain. Per the germline V gene, CDR1 is DFQATT and CDR2 is SNEGSKA (reference sequence). V was trimmed by 3 bases and J by 1 base, leaving 10 bases between them. This CDR3 is built from 14 residues. CDR3 sequence (DNA): TGCAGTGCTAGGCCTAAACAGAGCAATCAGCCCCAGCATTTT. It specifies CSARPKQSNQPQHF.

This clonotype was counted ten times or more. The V gene is TRBV12-3 or TRBV12-4, the J gene TRBJ2-7; 8 bases map to TRBD2. Trimming cost V 6 bases and J 3 bases; bases outside gene matches: 7. The CDR3 length is 14 residues. CDR3 residues: CASRRAGARYEQYF. The CDR3 bases are TGTGCCAGCAGGCGAGCGGGAGCCCGCTACGAGCAGTACTTC.

The chain links TRBV6-2 or TRBV6-3 to TRBJ2-1, with 8 bases lining up with TRBD1. The length of the CDR3 is 14 residues. The V and J ends lost 3 bases and 12 bases, in that order; junction bases with no gene match: 10. The germline gives CDR1 MNHEY, CDR2 SVGEGT. CDR3 sequence (DNA): TGTGCCAGCAGTTATAGTCAGGGGGCGGCTGGGCAGTTCTTC. It translates to CASSYSQGAAGQFF.

This clonotype was counted at least ten times. The genes are TRBV27 and TRBJ1-1, with TRBD1 matching 7 bases. J lost 0 bases, V lost 5 bases, and 3 bases had no gene match. This CDR3 spans 14 amino acids. Germline assignment: CDR1 MNHEY and CDR2 SMNVEV (reference sequence). The CDR3 sequence is CASSMDRLNTEAFF. CDR3 bases: TGTGCCAGCAGTATGGACAGGTTGAACACTGAAGCTTTCTTT.

Concerning this clonotype: With a much larger clone just one base away, this may be a read error. The chain is built from TRBV27 and TRBJ2-7, with 11 bases matching TRBD2. This CDR3 has 15 amino acids. Germline CDR1 is MNHEY and CDR2 is SMNVEV (reference sequence). The CDR3 DNA reads TGTGCCAGCAGTTTATCTAGCGGGAGGGGCTACGAGCGGTACTTC. It translates to CASSLSSGRGYERYF.

This clonotype was seen only a few times. This sequence may be a read error, since a much larger clone differs from it by one base. The chain couples TRBV11-1 to TRBJ2-2; TRBD2 is a possible D gene (5 bases). CDR1 is SGHAT, CDR2 FQDESV, per germline (reference sequence). This CDR3 contains 12 residues. The CDR3 sequence is CASSWSTGVLFF. As DNA, the CDR3 is TGTGCCAGCAGCTGGTCCACCGGGGTGCTGTTTTTT.

This clonotype was seen at least ten times. The chain employs TRBV29-1 and TRBJ2-3; a possible D gene is TRBD2 (7 bases). The germline V gene encodes CDR1 SQVTM and CDR2 ANQGSEA. V was clipped by 3 bases and J by 0 bases, with 19 bases between them. The CDR3 has 17 residues. In DNA, the CDR3 is TGCAGCGTTGATGGGGGCGGGAGACCTCTTAGCACAGATACGCAGTATTTT. This sequence encodes CSVDGGGRPLSTDTQYF.

This clonotype was seen at least ten times. This chain uses TRBV2 with TRBJ2-3; D uncertain. There are 15 residues in the CDR3. V was clipped by 10 bases and J by 2 bases, with 19 bases between them. Germline values: CDR1 SNHLY, CDR2 FYNNEI. In DNA form, the CDR3 reads TGTGCCACCAACCGTGCAGGCTTCCCCACAGATACGCAGTATTTT. It codes for CATNRAGFPTDTQYF. Complete variable domain (other parts from reference TRBV2 and TRBJ2-3): EPEVTQTPSHQVTQMGQEVILRCVPISNHLYFYWYRQILGQKVEFLVSFYNNEISEKSEIFDDQFSVERPDGSNFTLKIRSTKLEDSAMYFCATNRAGFPTDTQYFGPGTRLTVL.

The table lists this clonotype with a few counts. This may be a read error, as it is one base from a much larger clone. This rearrangement joins TRBV20-1 to TRBJ2-1; the D is unclear. Germline CDR1 reads DFQATT; CDR2 reads SNEGSKA (reference sequence). The CDR3 totals 12 residues. The CDR3 is CSASTHNNGQFF. CDR3 DNA: TGCAGTGCTAGTACTCATAACAATGGGCAGTTCTTC.